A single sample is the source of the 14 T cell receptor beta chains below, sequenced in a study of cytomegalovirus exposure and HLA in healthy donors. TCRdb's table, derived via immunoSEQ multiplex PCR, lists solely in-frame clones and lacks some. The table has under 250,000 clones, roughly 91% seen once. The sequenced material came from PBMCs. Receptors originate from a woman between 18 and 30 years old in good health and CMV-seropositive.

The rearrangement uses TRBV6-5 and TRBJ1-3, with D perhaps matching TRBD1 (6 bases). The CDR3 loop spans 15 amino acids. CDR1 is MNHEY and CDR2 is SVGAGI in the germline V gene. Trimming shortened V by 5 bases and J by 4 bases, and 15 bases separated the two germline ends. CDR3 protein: CASSTTGGPGNTIYF. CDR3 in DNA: TGTGCCAGCAGTACTACGGGGGGGCCAGGAAACACCATATATTTT.

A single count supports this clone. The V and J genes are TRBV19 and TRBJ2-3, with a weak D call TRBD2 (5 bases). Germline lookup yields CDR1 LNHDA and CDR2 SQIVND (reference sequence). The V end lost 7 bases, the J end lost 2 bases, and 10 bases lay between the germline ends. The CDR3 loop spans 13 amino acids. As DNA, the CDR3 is TGTGCCAGTAAGAGGGCGCCCACAGATACGCAGTATTTT. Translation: CASKRAPTDTQYF.

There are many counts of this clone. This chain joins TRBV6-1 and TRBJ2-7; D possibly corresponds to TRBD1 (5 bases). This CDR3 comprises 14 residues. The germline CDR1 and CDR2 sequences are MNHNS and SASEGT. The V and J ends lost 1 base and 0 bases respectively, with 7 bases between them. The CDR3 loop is CASSEGDSSYEQYF. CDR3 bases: TGTGCCAGCAGTGAAGGCGACAGCTCCTACGAGCAGTACTTC.

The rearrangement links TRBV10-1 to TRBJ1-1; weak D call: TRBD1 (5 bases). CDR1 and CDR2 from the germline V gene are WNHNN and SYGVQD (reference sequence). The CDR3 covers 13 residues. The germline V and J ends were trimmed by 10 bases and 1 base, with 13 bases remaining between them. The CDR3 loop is CANTRTWNTEAFF. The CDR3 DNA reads TGCGCCAATACGAGGACATGGAACACTGAAGCTTTCTTT.

The CDR3 DNA follows: TGCGCCAGCAGCTCCCCCCCAGGGGCGGATGGCTACACCTTC. Translated, it gives CASSSPPGADGYTF. The rearrangement joins TRBV5-1 to TRBJ1-2, with D maybe TRBD1 (6 bases). Germline lookup yields CDR1 SGHRS and CDR2 YFSETQ. V gave up 3 bases and J gave up 6 bases, with 15 bases separating them. There are 14 residues in the CDR3.

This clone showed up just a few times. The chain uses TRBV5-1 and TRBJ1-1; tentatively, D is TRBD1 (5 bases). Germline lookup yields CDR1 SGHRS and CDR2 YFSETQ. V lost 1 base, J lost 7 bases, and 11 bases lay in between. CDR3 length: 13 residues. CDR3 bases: TGCGCCAGCAGCTTGTTGGTACAGGATGAAGCTTTCTTT. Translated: CASSLLVQDEAFF.

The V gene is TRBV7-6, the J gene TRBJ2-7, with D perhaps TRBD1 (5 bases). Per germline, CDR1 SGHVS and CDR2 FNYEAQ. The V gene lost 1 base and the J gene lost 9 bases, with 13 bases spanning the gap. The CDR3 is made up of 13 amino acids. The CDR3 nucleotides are TGTGCCAGCAGCTTAGGGGGCCCCACGGGGCAGTACTTC. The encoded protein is CASSLGGPTGQYF.

The chain's CDR3 is CASRSGQRSYQPQHF. The CDR3 DNA reads as TGTGCCAGCAGGTCGGGACAGAGAAGCTATCAGCCCCAGCATTTT. The chain couples TRBV28 to TRBJ1-5; 7 positions agree with TRBD1. This CDR3 has 15 residues. Trimming cost V 6 bases and J 5 bases; bases outside gene matches: 10. Germline lookup yields CDR1 MDHEN and CDR2 SYDVKM.

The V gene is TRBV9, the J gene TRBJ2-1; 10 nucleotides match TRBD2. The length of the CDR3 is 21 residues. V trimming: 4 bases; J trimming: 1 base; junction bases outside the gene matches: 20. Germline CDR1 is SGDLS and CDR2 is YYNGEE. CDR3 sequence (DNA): TGTGCCAGCAGCACCCGCCCAGGGGGGCTAGCGGGAGTGGGATCCTACAATGAGCAGTTCTTC. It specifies CASSTRPGGLAGVGSYNEQFF. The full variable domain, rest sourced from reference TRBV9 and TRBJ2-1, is DSGVTQTPKHLITATGQRVTLRCSPRSGDLSVYWYQQSLDQGLQFLIQYYNGEERAKGNILERFSAQQFPDLHSELNLSSLELGDSALYFCASSTRPGGLAGVGSYNEQFFGPGTRLTVL.

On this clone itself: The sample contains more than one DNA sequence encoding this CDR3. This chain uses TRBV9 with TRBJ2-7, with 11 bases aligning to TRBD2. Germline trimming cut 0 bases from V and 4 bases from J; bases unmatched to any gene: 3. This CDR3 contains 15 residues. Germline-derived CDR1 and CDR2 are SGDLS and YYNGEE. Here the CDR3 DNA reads TGTGCCAGCAGCGTAGGGTTAGCGGGAGGGTACGAGCAGTACTTC. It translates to CASSVGLAGGYEQYF.

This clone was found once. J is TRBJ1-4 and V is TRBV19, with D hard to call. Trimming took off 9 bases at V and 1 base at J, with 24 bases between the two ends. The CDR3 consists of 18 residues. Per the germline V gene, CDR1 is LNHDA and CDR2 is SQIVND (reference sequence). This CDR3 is CASRMGAGYLGTNEKLFF. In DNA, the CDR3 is TGTGCCAGCCGGATGGGTGCAGGATACTTGGGAACTAATGAAAAACTGTTTTTT.

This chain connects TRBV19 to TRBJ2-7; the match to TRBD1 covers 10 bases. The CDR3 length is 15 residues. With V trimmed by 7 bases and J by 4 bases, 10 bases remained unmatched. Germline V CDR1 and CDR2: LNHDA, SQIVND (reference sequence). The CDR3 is CASTAGTGAVYEQYF. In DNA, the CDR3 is TGTGCCAGTACCGCCGGGACAGGGGCTGTGTACGAGCAGTACTTC.

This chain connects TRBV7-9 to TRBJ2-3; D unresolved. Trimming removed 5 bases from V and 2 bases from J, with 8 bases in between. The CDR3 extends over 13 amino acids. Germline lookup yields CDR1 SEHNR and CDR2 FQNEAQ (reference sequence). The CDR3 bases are TGTGCCAGCAGCCCCCCGTCCACAGATACGCAGTATTTT. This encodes CASSPPSTDTQYF.

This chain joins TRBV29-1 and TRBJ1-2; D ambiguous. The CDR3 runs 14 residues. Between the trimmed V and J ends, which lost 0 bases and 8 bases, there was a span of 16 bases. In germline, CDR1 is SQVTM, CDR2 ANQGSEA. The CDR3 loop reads CSVEDNIGVGGYTF. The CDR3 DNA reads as TGCAGCGTTGAAGATAATATCGGGGTCGGGGGCTACACCTTC.